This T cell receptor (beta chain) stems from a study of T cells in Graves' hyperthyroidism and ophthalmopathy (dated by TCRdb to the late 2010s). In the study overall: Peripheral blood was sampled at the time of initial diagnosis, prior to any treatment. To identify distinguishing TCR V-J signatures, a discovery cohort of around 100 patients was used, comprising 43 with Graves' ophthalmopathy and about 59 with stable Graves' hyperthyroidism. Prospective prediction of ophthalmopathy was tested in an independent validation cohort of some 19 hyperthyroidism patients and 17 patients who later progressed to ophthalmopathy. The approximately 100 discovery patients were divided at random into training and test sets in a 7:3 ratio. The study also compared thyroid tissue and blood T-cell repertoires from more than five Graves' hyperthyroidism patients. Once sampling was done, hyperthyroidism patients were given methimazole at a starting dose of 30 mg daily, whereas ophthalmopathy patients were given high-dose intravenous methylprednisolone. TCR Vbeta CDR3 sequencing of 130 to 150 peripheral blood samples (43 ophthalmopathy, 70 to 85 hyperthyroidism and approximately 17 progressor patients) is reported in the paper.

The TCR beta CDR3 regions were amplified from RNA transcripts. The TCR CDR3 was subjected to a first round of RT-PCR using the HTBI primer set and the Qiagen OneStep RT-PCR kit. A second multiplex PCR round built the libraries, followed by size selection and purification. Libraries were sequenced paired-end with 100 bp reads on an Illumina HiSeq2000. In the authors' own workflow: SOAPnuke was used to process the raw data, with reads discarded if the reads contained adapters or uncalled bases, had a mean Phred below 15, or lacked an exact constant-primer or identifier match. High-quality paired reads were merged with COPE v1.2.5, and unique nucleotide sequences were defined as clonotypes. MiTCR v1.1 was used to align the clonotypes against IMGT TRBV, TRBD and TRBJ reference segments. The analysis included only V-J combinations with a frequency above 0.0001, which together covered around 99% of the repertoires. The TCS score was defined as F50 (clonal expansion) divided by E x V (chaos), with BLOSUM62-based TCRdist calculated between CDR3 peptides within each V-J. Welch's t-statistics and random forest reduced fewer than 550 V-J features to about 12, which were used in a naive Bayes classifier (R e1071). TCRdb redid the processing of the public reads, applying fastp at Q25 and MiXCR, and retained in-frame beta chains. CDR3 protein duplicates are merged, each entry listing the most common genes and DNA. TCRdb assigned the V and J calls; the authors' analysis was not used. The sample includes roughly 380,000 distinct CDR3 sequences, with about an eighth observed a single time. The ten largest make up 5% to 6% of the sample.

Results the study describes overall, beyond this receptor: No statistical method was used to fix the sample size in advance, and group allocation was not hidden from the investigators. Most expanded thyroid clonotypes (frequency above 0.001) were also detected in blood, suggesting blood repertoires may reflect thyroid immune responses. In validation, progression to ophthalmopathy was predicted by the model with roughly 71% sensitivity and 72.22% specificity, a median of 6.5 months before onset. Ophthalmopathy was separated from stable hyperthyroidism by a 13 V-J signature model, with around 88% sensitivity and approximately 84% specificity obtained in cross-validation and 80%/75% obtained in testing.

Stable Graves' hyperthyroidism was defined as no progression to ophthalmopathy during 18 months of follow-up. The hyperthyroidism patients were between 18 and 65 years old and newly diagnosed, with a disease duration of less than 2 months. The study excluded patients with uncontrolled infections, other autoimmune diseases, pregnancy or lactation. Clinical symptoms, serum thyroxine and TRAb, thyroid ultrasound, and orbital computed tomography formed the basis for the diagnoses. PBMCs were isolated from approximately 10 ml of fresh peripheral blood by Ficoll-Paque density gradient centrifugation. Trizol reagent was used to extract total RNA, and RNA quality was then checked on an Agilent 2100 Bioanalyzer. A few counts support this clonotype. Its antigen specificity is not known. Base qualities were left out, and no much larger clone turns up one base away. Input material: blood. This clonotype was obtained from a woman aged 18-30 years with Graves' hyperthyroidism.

The sequenced DNA is TGTGCCAGCAGTGATGGGTCAGGCACCGGGGAGCTGTTTTTT. Its coded protein is CASSDGSGTGELFF. This receptor chain uses TRBV6-4 and TRBJ2-2, with no confidently assigned D gene. From the germline V gene, CDR1 is MRHNA and CDR2 is SNTAGT. Trimming takes 3 bases from V and 4 bases from J, and the germline ends sit 9 bases apart. The CDR3 contains 14 residues, cysteine and phenylalanine counted. The entry retains the CDR3 DNA only, 42 bases that are in frame from base 1.